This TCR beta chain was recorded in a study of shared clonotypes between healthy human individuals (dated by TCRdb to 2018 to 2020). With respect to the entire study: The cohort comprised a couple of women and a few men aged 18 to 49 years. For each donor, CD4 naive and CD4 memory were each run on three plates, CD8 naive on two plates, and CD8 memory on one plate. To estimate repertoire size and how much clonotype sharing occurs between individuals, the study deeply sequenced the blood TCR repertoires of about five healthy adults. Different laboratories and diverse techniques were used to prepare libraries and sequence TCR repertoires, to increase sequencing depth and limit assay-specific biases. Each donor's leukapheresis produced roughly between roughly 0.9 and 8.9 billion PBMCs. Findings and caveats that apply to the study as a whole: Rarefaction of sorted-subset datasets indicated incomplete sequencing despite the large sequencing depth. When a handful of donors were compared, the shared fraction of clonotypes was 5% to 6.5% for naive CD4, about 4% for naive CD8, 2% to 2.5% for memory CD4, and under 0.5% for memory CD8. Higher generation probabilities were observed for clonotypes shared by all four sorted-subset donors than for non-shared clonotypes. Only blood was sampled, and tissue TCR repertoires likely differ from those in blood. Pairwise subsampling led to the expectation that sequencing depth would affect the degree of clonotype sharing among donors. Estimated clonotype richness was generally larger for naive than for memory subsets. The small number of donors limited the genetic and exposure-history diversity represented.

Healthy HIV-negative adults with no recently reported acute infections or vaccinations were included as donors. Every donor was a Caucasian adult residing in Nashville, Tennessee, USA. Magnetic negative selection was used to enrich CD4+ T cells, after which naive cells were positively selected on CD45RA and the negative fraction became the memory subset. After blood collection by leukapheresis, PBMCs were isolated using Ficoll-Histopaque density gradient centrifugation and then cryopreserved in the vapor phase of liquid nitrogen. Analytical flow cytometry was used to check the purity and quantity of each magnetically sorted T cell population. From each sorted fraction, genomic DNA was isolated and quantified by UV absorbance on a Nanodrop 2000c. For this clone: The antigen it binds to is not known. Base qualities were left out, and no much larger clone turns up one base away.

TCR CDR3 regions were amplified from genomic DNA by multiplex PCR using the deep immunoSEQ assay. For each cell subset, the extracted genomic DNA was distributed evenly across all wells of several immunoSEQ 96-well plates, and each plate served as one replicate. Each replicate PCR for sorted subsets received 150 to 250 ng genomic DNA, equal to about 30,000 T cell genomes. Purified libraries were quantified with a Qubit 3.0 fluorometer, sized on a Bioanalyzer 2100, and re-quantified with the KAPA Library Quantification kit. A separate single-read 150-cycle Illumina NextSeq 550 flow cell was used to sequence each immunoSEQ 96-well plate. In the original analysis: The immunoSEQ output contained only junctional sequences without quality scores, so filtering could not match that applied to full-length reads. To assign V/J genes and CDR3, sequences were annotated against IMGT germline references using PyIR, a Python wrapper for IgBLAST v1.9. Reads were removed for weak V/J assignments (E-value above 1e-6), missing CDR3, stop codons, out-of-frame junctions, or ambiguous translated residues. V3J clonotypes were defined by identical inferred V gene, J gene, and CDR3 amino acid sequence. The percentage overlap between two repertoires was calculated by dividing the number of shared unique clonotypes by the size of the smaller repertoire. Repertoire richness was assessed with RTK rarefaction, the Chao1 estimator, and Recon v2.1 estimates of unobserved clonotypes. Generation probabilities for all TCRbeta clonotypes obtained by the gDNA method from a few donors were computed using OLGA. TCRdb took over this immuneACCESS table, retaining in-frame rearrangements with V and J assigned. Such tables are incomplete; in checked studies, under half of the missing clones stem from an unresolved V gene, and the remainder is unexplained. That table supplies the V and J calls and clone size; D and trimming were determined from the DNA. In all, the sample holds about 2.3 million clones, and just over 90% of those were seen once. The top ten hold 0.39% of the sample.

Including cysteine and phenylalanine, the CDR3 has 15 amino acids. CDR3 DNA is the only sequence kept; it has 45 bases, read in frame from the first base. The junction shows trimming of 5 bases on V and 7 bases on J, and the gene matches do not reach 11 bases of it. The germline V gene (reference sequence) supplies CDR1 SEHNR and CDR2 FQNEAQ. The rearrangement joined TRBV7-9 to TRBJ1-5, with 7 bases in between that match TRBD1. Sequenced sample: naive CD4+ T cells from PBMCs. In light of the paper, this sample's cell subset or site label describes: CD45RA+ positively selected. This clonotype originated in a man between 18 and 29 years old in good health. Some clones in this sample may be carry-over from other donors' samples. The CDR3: CASSPSQDRDQPQHF. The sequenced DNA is TGTGCCAGCAGCCCTTCGCAAGACAGGGACCAGCCCCAGCATTTT.